This TCR beta chain was identified in a study of blood T cell repertoires in COVID-19. Study context: Specimens from acute and convalescent COVID-19 originated in the United States, Italy and Spain. The analysed material was cDNA or gDNA that came from T cells, B-cell-depleted T cells, or PBMCs.

Original processing methods: How many nucleated cells were present was estimated from reference gene primer amplification. Libraries were prepared by immunoSEQ multiplex PCR; TCRdb keeps only in-frame clonotypes and omits some of them. The DNA gave D and trimming, while V, J and clone size come from that table. The sample has around 62,000 clones, approximately 93% seen once; the top ten hold approximately 2.6%. Germline lookup yields CDR1 MGHRA and CDR2 YSYEKL. The V and J ends lost 0 bases and 11 bases respectively, with 11 bases between them. The CDR3 spans 14 residues. The sequenced sample consisted of peripheral blood. The rearrangement links TRBV4-1 to TRBJ1-6, with D tentatively TRBD1 (5 bases). This clonotype was sampled from a man aged 70 or older with active COVID-19. CDR3 coding DNA: TGCGCCAGCAGCCAAGACCAGGGAATTACACCCCTCCACTTT. It codes for CASSQDQGITPLHF.